This TCR beta chain was obtained from a study of T cell repertoires in cytomegalovirus infection. Study-level information: Both a matching HLA type and CMV infection were indicated by public TCR beta signatures. General observations from the study: Ex vivo, HLA-C-restricted CMV-specific TCR beta clonotypes prevailed over the rest of the response. Of the TCR beta families, the public ones yielded a cumulative frequency that identified carriers of CMV plus the relevant HLA.

Germline loops: CDR1 MDHEN, CDR2 SYDVKM. The CDR3 totals 13 residues. V lost 7 bases, J lost 0 bases, and 9 bases lay in between. This clonotype has ten or more counts. The antigen is unknown. TCRdb reprocessed the reads via MiXCR and lists one record per CDR3 protein. The sample shows 150,000 or so distinct CDR3 sequences, about 6% of them seen only once. Source material: PBMCs. The chain recombines TRBV28 with TRBJ1-1; no firm D call. This TCR was recovered from a human donor in good health (CMV status not recorded). Some clones in this sample may be carry-over from other donors' samples. CDR3 loop: CASTSYMNTEAFF. CDR3 bases: TGTGCCAGCACCTCCTATATGAACACTGAAGCTTTCTTT.